These 2 T cell receptor beta chains came from one sample sequenced in a study of cytomegalovirus exposure and HLA in healthy donors. Researchers ran the PCR with 60 Vbeta and 13 Jbeta primers. Measured with immunoSEQ multiplex PCR; TCRdb has only the in-frame clones, and not every one. This sample has 95,000 to 150,000 clones, with over 15% found just once. The sample was PBMCs. The receptors were sampled from a woman aged 18-35 years in good health and CMV-seronegative.

The chain recombines TRBV10-3 with TRBJ2-3; 12 positions agree with TRBD2. The CDR3 spans 15 residues. Germline CDR1 is ENHRY and CDR2 is SYGVKD. J was trimmed by 2 bases and V by 4 bases; bases with no gene match: 1. The CDR3 DNA sequence: TGTGCCATCAGTGGACTAGCGGGAGTCACAGATACGCAGTATTTT. This sequence encodes CAISGLAGVTDTQYF.

This chain joins TRBV5-1 and TRBJ1-6, with 8 bases fitting TRBD1. V shed 4 bases and J 3 bases; nucleotides not matched to a gene: 15. The CDR3 covers 19 residues. Germline values: CDR1 SGHRS, CDR2 YFSETQ. CDR3 residues: CASSTAGTGLGNYNSPLHF. DNA of the CDR3: TGCGCCAGCAGCACAGCTGGGACAGGCCTTGGCAACTATAATTCACCCCTCCACTTT.